The entry below gives a single T cell receptor beta chain sequence along with its context. The target antigen is unknown. The CDR3 covers 13 residues. Trimming took off 5 bases at V and 2 bases at J, with 7 bases between the two ends. Germline V gene data show CDR1 as MNHEY and CDR2 as SVGEGT. Ophthalmopathy patients all had a Clinical Activity Score of at least 3, a NOSPECS grade of at least 4 and disease under 3 months old. The investigators amplified TCR beta CDR3 regions from RNA transcripts. First-round RT-PCR targeting the TCR CDR3 was performed with the HTBI primer set. TCRdb ran MiXCR on the multiplex PCR reads and lists one entry per CDR3 protein. This table has approximately 490,000 distinct CDR3 sequences, 22% appearing once. This record belongs to a study of T cells in Graves' hyperthyroidism and ophthalmopathy. Study outcomes and limitations: Expanded thyroid clonotypes (above 0.001) were mostly also found in blood.

The TCR originated in a woman between 65 and 79 years old with Graves' ophthalmopathy. Material: blood. The genes are TRBV6-2 or TRBV6-3 and TRBJ2-1, with D perhaps matching TRBD1 (6 bases). The CDR3 bases are TGTGCCAGCAGTGGGACACCCTACAATGAGCAGTTCTTC. Protein sequence: CASSGTPYNEQFF.